This TCR beta chain originates from a study of blood T cell repertoires in COVID-19. The wider study: Nucleic acid was either cDNA or gDNA, and it came from T cells, B-cell-depleted T cells, or PBMCs.

As concerns this clone: The sample contains more than one DNA sequence encoding this CDR3.

Original data processing: Reference gene primer amplification yielded estimated nucleated cell counts. Only in-frame clones appear in the TCRdb table, and some are missing; sequencing was by immunoSEQ multiplex PCR. For V, J and clone size, that table is used; D and trimming come from the DNA. Here the sample spans roughly 290,000 clones, 85% being singletons. Germline CDR1 reads SEHNR; CDR2 reads FQNEAQ (reference sequence). After removal of 5 bases from V and 1 base from J, the junction contained 5 bases not matched to a gene. The CDR3 sequence is 15 residues long. This sequence joins TRBV7-9 and TRBJ1-1; TRBD1 agrees at 9 bases. Sample: peripheral blood. The TCR comes from a woman between 50 and 59 years old with active or convalescent COVID-19. Written as DNA, the CDR3 is TGTGCCAGCAGCAGAAGACAGGGGGAGAACACTGAAGCTTTCTTT. It specifies CASSRRQGENTEAFF.